The clone carrying this TCR beta chain was observed a few times. The antigen is not known. CDR1 is LNHDA, CDR2 SQIVND, per germline (reference sequence). The CDR3 sequence is 20 residues long. The junction had 27 bases not matched to a gene; V was cut back by 6 bases and J by 7 bases. Amplification of TCR beta CDR3 regions used RNA as the template. First-round RT-PCR with HTBI primers amplified the TCR CDR3 region. MiXCR, run by TCRdb on the multiplex PCR reads, gives a single entry per CDR3 protein. The sample records around 350,000 distinct CDR3 sequences, 15% to 20% being singletons. This sample is drawn from a study of T cells in Graves' hyperthyroidism and ophthalmopathy. Study results and caveats: Ophthalmopathy and stable hyperthyroidism were separated by a 13 V-J model. Researchers found most expanded thyroid clonotypes above 0.001 in blood as well.

The chain joins TRBV19 to TRBJ2-1, with 7 positions matching TRBD1. Material for sequencing was blood. The source is a woman aged 25 to 39 with Graves' hyperthyroidism that later progressed to Graves' ophthalmopathy. The CDR3 DNA reads as TGTGCCAGTAGCCTTCCCTTTACCATAATCGACAGGGTTGAGAGTAATGAGCAGTTCTTC. The encoded protein is CASSLPFTIIDRVESNEQFF.